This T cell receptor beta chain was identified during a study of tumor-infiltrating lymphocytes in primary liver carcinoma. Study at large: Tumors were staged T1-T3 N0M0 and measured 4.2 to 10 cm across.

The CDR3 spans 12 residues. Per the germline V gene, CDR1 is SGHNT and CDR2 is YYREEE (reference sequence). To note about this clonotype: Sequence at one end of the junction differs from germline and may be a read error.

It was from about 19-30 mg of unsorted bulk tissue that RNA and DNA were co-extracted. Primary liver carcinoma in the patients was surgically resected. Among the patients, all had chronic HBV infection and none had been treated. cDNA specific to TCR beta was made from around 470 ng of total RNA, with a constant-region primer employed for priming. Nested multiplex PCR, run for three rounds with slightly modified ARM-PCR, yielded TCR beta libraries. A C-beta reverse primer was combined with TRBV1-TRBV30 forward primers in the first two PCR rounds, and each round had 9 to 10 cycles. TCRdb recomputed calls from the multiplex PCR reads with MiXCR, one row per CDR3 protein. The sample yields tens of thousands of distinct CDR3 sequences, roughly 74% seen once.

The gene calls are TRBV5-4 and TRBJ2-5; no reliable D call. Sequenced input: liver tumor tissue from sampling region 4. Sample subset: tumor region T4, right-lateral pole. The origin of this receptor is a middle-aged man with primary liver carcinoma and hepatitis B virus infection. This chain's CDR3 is CTSSLSLETQYF. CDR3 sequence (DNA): TGTACCAGCAGCTTGTCTCTAGAGACCCAGTACTTC. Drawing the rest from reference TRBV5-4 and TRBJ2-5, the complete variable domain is ETGVTQSPTHLIKTRGQQVTLRCSSQSGHNTVSWYQQALGQGPQFIFQYYREEENGRGNFPPRFSGLQFPNYSSELNVNALELDDSALYLCTSSLSLETQYFGPGTRLLVL.